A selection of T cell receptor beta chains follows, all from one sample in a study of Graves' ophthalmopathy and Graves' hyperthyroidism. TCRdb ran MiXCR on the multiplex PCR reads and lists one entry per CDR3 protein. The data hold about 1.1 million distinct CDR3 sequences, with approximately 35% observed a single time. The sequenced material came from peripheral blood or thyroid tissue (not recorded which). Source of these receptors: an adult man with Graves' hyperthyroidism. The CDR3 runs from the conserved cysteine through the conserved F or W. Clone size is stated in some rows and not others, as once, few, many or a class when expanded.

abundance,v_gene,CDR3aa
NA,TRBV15,CATSSSARDEQYF
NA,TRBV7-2,CASSPFSGEDYEQYF
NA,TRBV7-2,CASSAQTRSGETQYF
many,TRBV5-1,CASSLGTADYEQYF
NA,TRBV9,CASSEDPGRANEQYF
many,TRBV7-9,CASSFTSGYEQYF
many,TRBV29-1,CSVEMGTGVGEELFF
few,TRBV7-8,CASSETGGREQYF
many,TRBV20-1,CSASLGSSYEQYF
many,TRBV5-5,CASSLLVGGYTF